The 18 T cell receptor beta chains given below trace back to one sample, sequenced in a study of blood T cell repertoires in COVID-19. TCRdb's copy holds only in-frame clones and misses some; the assay was immunoSEQ multiplex PCR. The data hold about 170,000 clones, with 70% to 90% observed a single time. Sample: peripheral blood. The receptors originated from an elderly woman with COVID-19, enrolled during active disease.

About this clone: Distinct nucleotide sequences in the sample also encode this CDR3. The V and J genes are TRBV4-3 and TRBJ2-7, with D unclear. Trimming shortened V by 1 base and J by 1 base, and 5 bases separated the two germline ends. There are 13 residues in the CDR3. The germline CDR1 and CDR2 sequences are LGHNA and YSLEER. This chain's CDR3 is CASSQAISYEQYF. CDR3 nucleotide sequence: TGCGCCAGCAGCCAAGCTATTTCCTACGAGCAGTACTTC.

This clone was counted only a few times. This chain connects TRBV12-1 to TRBJ2-7; TRBD2 is taken as the D call from the table, unchecked against the DNA. TRBV12-1 corresponds to a pseudogene. This CDR3 comprises 14 residues. Here the CDR3 DNA reads TGTGCCAGCAGCGCCGGGAGTAGCCCCTACGAGCAGTACTTC. Amino acid sequence: CASSAGSSPYEQYF.

V usage is TRBV27 and J usage is TRBJ1-4; a possible D gene is TRBD1 (6 bases). Germline loops: CDR1 MNHEY, CDR2 SMNVEV (reference sequence). The CDR3 consists of 13 residues. V lost 4 bases and J lost 11, with 14 bases in between. Here the CDR3 reads CASSSDHRVKLFF. CDR3 sequence (DNA): TGTGCCAGCAGTTCGGATCACAGGGTTAAACTGTTTTTT.

The rearrangement uses TRBV7-2 and TRBJ1-4; 7 nucleotides agree with TRBD1. With 5 bases clipped from V and 3 bases from J, the junction kept 12 bases outside the gene matches. Germline V gene sequence: CDR1 SGHTA, CDR2 FQGNSA. The CDR3 consists of 17 residues. CDR3 amino acids: CASSRQGGEGANEKLFF. DNA of the CDR3: TGTGCCAGCAGCCGTCAGGGGGGAGAGGGGGCTAATGAAAAACTGTTTTTT. The complete variable domain, with remaining parts taken from reference TRBV7-2 and TRBJ1-4, reads GAGVSQSPSNKVTEKGKDVELRCDPISGHTALYWYRQSLGQGLEFLIYFQGNSAPDKSGLPSDRFSAERTGGSVSTLTIQRTQQEDSAVYLCASSRQGGEGANEKLFFGSGTQLSVL.

This rearrangement joins TRBV3-1 (or the pseudogene TRBV3-2) to TRBJ1-4; the match to TRBD1 covers 8 bases. The CDR3 is 15 amino acids. Per the germline V gene, CDR1 is LGHDT and CDR2 is YNNKEL (reference sequence). The J segment lost 4 bases and the V segment lost 0 bases, leaving 1 base of the junction unmatched. The CDR3 coding sequence is TGTGCCAGCAGCCAAGAAACAGGGGGTAATGAAAAACTGTTTTTT. Protein sequence: CASSQETGGNEKLFF.

V gene TRBV4-1 combines with J gene TRBJ1-3; D is unclear. Germline assignment: CDR1 MGHRA and CDR2 YSYEKL. Trimming removed 0 bases at V and 0 bases at J, with 12 bases between. CDR3 size: 17 residues. CDR3 region: CASSQEEGGLSGNTIYF. The CDR3 nucleotides are TGCGCCAGCAGCCAAGAGGAGGGTGGCCTCTCTGGAAACACCATATATTTT.

The J gene is TRBJ2-1, the V gene TRBV7-9, with D possibly matching TRBD2 (5 bases). The CDR3 length is 15 residues. Germline-derived CDR1 and CDR2 are SEHNR and FQNEAQ (reference sequence). Trimming stripped 5 bases from V and 0 bases from J, with 11 bases between. The CDR3 loop is CASSPLAGSYNEQFF. CDR3 coding DNA: TGTGCCAGCAGCCCCCTCGCGGGCTCCTACAATGAGCAGTTCTTC.

For this clone: Other DNA sequences within the sample encode an identical CDR3. This chain joins TRBV10-3 and TRBJ1-5; TRBD1 matches 9 bases. Germline CDR1 and CDR2: ENHRY and SYGVKD. With 4 bases clipped from V and 5 bases from J, the junction kept 0 bases outside the gene matches. The CDR3 has 13 residues. The CDR3 loop reads CAISGTGDQPQHF. The CDR3 region has the DNA TGTGCCATCAGTGGGACAGGGGATCAGCCCCAGCATTTT.

This chain connects TRBV3-1 (or the pseudogene TRBV3-2) to TRBJ1-2, with 7 positions matching TRBD1. The CDR3 length is 15 residues. Germline-derived CDR1 and CDR2 are LGHDT and YNNKEL (reference sequence). V lost 3 bases and J lost 4; bases outside the gene matches: 8. CDR3 DNA: TGTGCCAGCAGCCACGCGGACAGGTTTGGCTATGGCTACACCTTC. It encodes CASSHADRFGYGYTF.

This clone was recorded a few times. The chain joins TRBV4-3 to TRBJ1-1; the D is unclear. Germline assignment: CDR1 LGHNA and CDR2 YSLEER. Trimming removed 4 bases at V and 2 bases at J, with 11 bases between. The CDR3 consists of 14 residues. CDR3 DNA sequence: TGCGCCAGCAGCCTGGGGAGGATTAACACTGAAGCTTTCTTT. It codes for CASSLGRINTEAFF.

V is TRBV11-2 and J is TRBJ1-6, with 7 positions matching TRBD1. Trimming removed 5 bases from V and 7 bases from J; junction bases left unmatched: 8. Germline assignment: CDR1 SGHAT and CDR2 FQNNGV. This CDR3 region has 15 residues. The CDR3 loop is CASSVNTGVNSPLHF. In DNA form, the CDR3 reads TGTGCCAGCAGCGTAAATACAGGGGTCAATTCACCCCTCCACTTT.

This clone was picked up one time. The identical CDR3 is also encoded by other nucleotide sequences in the sample. The rearrangement uses TRBV9 and TRBJ1-1, with 9 positions matching TRBD1. J was trimmed by 0 bases and V by 3 bases; bases with no gene match: 3. CDR3 size: 15 residues. Looked up from germline, CDR1 is SGDLS and CDR2 is YYNGEE. The CDR3 here is CASSAGTGLNTEAFF. In DNA, the CDR3 is TGTGCCAGCAGCGCCGGGACAGGGCTGAACACTGAAGCTTTCTTT.

The count of this clone is one. This rearrangement joins TRBV15 to TRBJ2-7; 9 bases align to TRBD2. Trimming took 0 bases from V and 0 from J; bases not matched to a gene: 9. This CDR3 region has 18 residues. Germline V lookup: CDR1 LNHNV, CDR2 YYDKDF (reference sequence). The CDR3 sequence: CATSRDRLGREGSYEQYF. The DNA for the CDR3 is TGTGCCACCAGCAGAGACCGGCTTGGGCGGGAGGGCTCCTACGAGCAGTACTTC.

The chain carries TRBV6-5 and TRBJ2-3; tentatively, D is TRBD1 (5 bases). The CDR3 consists of 13 residues. Germline assignment: CDR1 MNHEY and CDR2 SVGAGI. V was trimmed by 6 bases and J by 4 bases, leaving 11 bases between them. The CDR3 loop reads CASSRVMADTQYF. The CDR3 DNA reads as TGTGCCAGCAGCAGGGTGATGGCAGATACGCAGTATTTT.

V usage is TRBV28 and J usage is TRBJ1-1; TRBD1 agrees at 9 bases. The trim removed 5 bases at V and 4 bases at J, leaving 11 bases unmatched. The CDR3 loop spans 16 amino acids. Germline V lookup: CDR1 MDHEN, CDR2 SYDVKM. The CDR3 DNA reads TGTGCCAGCAGTATTCCGGGACAGGGTCGGTCCACTGAAGCTTTCTTT. Its translation: CASSIPGQGRSTEAFF.

This sequence joins TRBV5-1 and TRBJ1-4; 8 bases match TRBD1. Looked up from germline, CDR1 is SGHRS and CDR2 is YFSETQ. CDR3 length: 15 residues. V lost 4 bases and J lost 8; bases outside the gene matches: 10. The CDR3 DNA reads TGCGCCAGCAGCGCCCAGACAGGGGCGCAGGAAAAACTGTTTTTT. The encoded protein is CASSAQTGAQEKLFF.

Turning to this clone: The sample carries other DNA sequences with the same CDR3. The chain has TRBV28 and TRBJ1-1; D unclear. The germline V and J ends were trimmed by 5 bases and 1 base, with 8 bases remaining between them. CDR1 and CDR2 (germline): MDHEN, SYDVKM. The length of the CDR3 is 13 residues. Written as DNA, the CDR3 is TGTGCCAGCAGTCCCCCGGGGAACACTGAAGCTTTCTTT. Amino acids: CASSPPGNTEAFF.

V is TRBV11-2 and J is TRBJ1-2; D uncertain. Germline V gene sequence: CDR1 SGHAT, CDR2 FQNNGV. CDR3 length equals 13 residues. V dropped 5 bases and J dropped 2 bases, with 9 bases sitting between them. CDR3 in DNA: TGTGCCAGCAGCAACGGGAACAACTATGGCTACACCTTC. Translation: CASSNGNNYGYTF.